The rows below give T cell receptor beta chains drawn from one sample of a study of CD8 T cells in ankylosing spondylitis. TCRdb passed the 5' RACE reads through MiXCR, listing each CDR3 protein once. The sample contains about 39,000 distinct CDR3 sequences, 3% of which appear only once. Specimen: blood, either unsorted or a sorted T cell fraction (not recorded which). The receptors derive from a male donor with ankylosing spondylitis or in good health (not recorded which). The CDR3 runs from the conserved cysteine through the conserved F or W. The order of the fields is CDR3 protein, CDR3 DNA, clone size, J gene, D gene, V gene. The D gene is left open where the match is weak. Clone size is not always given. Where it is, it says once, few, many or a class for expanded clones.

CASSGRLFSGELFF,TGTGCCAGCAGCGGACGTTTGTTTTCCGGGGAGCTGTTTTTT,many,TRBJ2-2,-,TRBV9
CASSVAGTHTQYF,TGTGCCAGCAGCGTAGCCGGGACCCATACGCAGTATTTT,many,TRBJ2-3,-,TRBV9
CASSAQIAGGWDTQYF,TGTGCCAGCAGCGCCCAGATTGCGGGGGGATGGGATACGCAGTATTTT,many,TRBJ2-3,TRBD2,TRBV9
CASSVGGSNQPQHF,TGTGCCAGCAGCGTAGGGGGGAGCAATCAGCCCCAGCATTTT,many,TRBJ1-5,-,TRBV9
CASSVGLAGSSYNEQFF,TGTGCCAGCAGCGTAGGACTAGCGGGAAGCTCCTACAATGAGCAGTTCTTC,medium-sized,TRBJ2-1,TRBD2,TRBV9
CASGRENTQYF,TGTGCCAGCGGGCGGGAAAATACGCAGTATTTT,many,TRBJ2-3,-,TRBV9
CASSVRGDRGPDTQYF,TGTGCCAGCAGCGTACGGGGAGACAGGGGGCCAGATACGCAGTATTTT,many,TRBJ2-3,TRBD1,TRBV9
CASSVASGVALGDTQYF,TGTGCCAGCAGCGTAGCATCGGGAGTTGCATTGGGAGATACGCAGTATTTT,many,TRBJ2-3,-,TRBV9
CASSVVGSGERDEQFF,TGTGCCAGCAGCGTAGTGGGAAGCGGGGAACGGGATGAGCAGTTCTTC,many,TRBJ2-1,TRBD2,TRBV9
CASSASGRGNEAFF,TGTGCCAGCAGCGCGAGCGGCAGGGGAAATGAAGCTTTCTTT,many,TRBJ1-1,-,TRBV9
CASSVESAGGAQYF,TGTGCCAGCAGCGTAGAGTCGGCGGGAGGTGCGCAGTATTTT,many,TRBJ2-3,TRBD2,TRBV9
CASSVASSGTYNEQFF,TGTGCCAGCAGCGTAGCTTCGAGCGGGACCTACAATGAGCAGTTCTTC,many,TRBJ2-1,TRBD2,TRBV9
CASSVNPSVNEQFF,TGTGCCAGCAGCGTAAACCCCAGCGTAAATGAGCAGTTCTTC,many,TRBJ2-1,-,TRBV9
CASSRGLAGEDTQYF,TGTGCCAGCAGCAGGGGACTAGCGGGAGAAGATACGCAGTATTTT,many,TRBJ2-3,TRBD2,TRBV9
CASSVYRGRGTGELFF,TGTGCCAGCAGCGTTTACAGGGGGCGAGGCACCGGGGAGCTGTTTTTT,-,TRBJ2-2,TRBD1,TRBV9
CASSGGTGNTIYF,TGTGCCAGCAGCGGGGGAACTGGAAACACCATATATTTT,many,TRBJ1-3,-,TRBV9
CASSVGLAGASSYNEQFF,TGTGCCAGCAGCGTAGGTCTAGCGGGAGCTAGCTCCTACAATGAGCAGTTCTTC,many,TRBJ2-1,TRBD2,TRBV9
CASSIDRGPYNEQFF,TGTGCCAGCAGCATCGACAGGGGGCCCTACAATGAGCAGTTCTTC,many,TRBJ2-1,TRBD1,TRBV9
CVCRQQGTGELFF,TGTGTCTGCAGGCAACAGGGAACCGGGGAGCTGTTTTTT,-,TRBJ2-2,-,TRBV23-1
CASSVVGAPEQFF,TGTGCCAGCAGCGTAGTTGGAGCACCTGAGCAGTTCTTC,many,TRBJ2-1,-,TRBV9
CASSVNGRDYNEQFF,TGTGCCAGCAGCGTAAACGGGAGGGACTACAATGAGCAGTTCTTC,many,TRBJ2-1,TRBD2,TRBV9
CASSLTDRDTAFF,TGTGCCAGCAGCTTAACGGACAGGGACACCGCTTTCTTT,many,TRBJ1-1,TRBD1,TRBV7-3
CASSTGQGRAGETQYF,TGTGCCAGCAGCACTGGACAGGGGCGTGCCGGGGAGACCCAGTACTTC,many,TRBJ2-5,TRBD1,TRBV9
CASSVVSTGADTQYF,TGTGCCAGCAGCGTAGTTTCGACTGGGGCAGATACGCAGTATTTT,many,TRBJ2-3,-,TRBV9
CASSVRDSGTGELFF,TGTGCCAGCAGCGTCAGGGATTCGGGCACCGGGGAGCTGTTTTTT,many,TRBJ2-2,-,TRBV9
CASSLNPGVGNNEQFF,TGTGCCAGCAGCCTCAACCCGGGGGTTGGGAACAATGAGCAGTTCTTC,many,TRBJ2-1,-,TRBV9
CAPSAGNTEAFF,TGTGCCCCGAGCGCGGGGAACACTGAAGCTTTCTTT,many,TRBJ1-1,-,TRBV24-1
CASSVLPGGSSYNEQFF,TGTGCCAGCAGCGTACTCCCGGGCGGGAGTTCCTACAATGAGCAGTTCTTC,many,TRBJ2-1,TRBD2,TRBV9
CASSFGTPQTGELFF,TGTGCCAGCAGCTTCGGGACTCCCCAAACCGGGGAGCTGTTTTTT,many,TRBJ2-2,-,TRBV9
CASSVDRDGGETQYF,TGTGCCAGCAGCGTGGACAGGGACGGAGGAGAGACCCAGTACTTC,-,TRBJ2-5,TRBD1,TRBV9
CASSVAGGQAGETQYF,TGTGCCAGCAGCGTAGCAGGGGGACAGGCAGGGGAGACCCAGTACTTC,many,TRBJ2-5,TRBD1,TRBV9
CASNMDPADGELFF,TGTGCCAGCAATATGGATCCGGCGGACGGGGAGCTGTTTTTT,many,TRBJ2-2,-,TRBV9
CASSASGTPSTDTQYF,TGTGCCAGCAGTGCCTCCGGGACGCCCTCCACAGATACGCAGTATTTT,many,TRBJ2-3,-,TRBV9
CASSGQGVGMDNEQFF,TGTGCCAGCAGCGGACAGGGTGTTGGTATGGACAATGAGCAGTTCTTC,many,TRBJ2-1,TRBD1,TRBV9
CASSDGGGGSDTQYF,TGTGCCAGCAGCGACGGCGGGGGGGGCTCAGATACGCAGTATTTT,many,TRBJ2-3,TRBD2,TRBV9
CASSVQESGNTIYF,TGTGCCAGCAGCGTACAGGAATCTGGAAACACCATATATTTT,medium-sized,TRBJ1-3,-,TRBV9
CASSAQGAVQPQHF,TGTGCCAGCAGCGCACAGGGGGCAGTCCAGCCCCAGCATTTT,many,TRBJ1-5,TRBD1,TRBV9
CASSVGGGPYNEQFF,TGTGCCAGCAGCGTAGGCGGAGGGCCCTACAATGAGCAGTTCTTC,many,TRBJ2-1,-,TRBV9
CASSTSGTVDTQYF,TGTGCCAGCAGCACTAGCGGGACGGTAGATACGCAGTATTTT,few,TRBJ2-3,TRBD2,TRBV9
CASSSYPSTDTQYF,TGTGCCAGCTCGAGCTATCCTAGCACAGATACGCAGTATTTT,many,TRBJ2-3,-,TRBV9
CASSVGQGAYNSPLHF,TGTGCCAGCAGCGTAGGACAGGGGGCCTATAATTCACCCCTCCACTTT,many,TRBJ1-6,TRBD1,TRBV9
CTSRIGQGALVSGANVLTF,TGCACCAGCAGAATAGGACAGGGGGCATTGGTATCTGGGGCCAACGTCCTGACTTTC,many,TRBJ2-6,-,TRBV1
CASSVDPAGTQPQHF,TGTGCCAGCAGCGTAGACCCGGCGGGCACTCAGCCCCAGCATTTT,many,TRBJ1-5,-,TRBV9
CASSVLAGLNTGELFF,TGTGCCAGCAGCGTGCTAGCGGGGCTCAACACCGGGGAGCTGTTTTTT,many,TRBJ2-2,TRBD2,TRBV9
CASSSRDRGSPLHF,TGTGCCAGCAGCTCCCGGGACAGGGGTTCACCCCTCCACTTT,many,TRBJ1-6,TRBD1,TRBV9
CASSVAGQGYSGANVLTF,TGTGCCAGCAGCGTAGCGGGACAGGGGTACTCTGGGGCCAACGTCCTGACTTTC,many,TRBJ2-6,TRBD1,TRBV9
CASSVPPDLNTGELFF,TGTGCCAGCAGCGTACCCCCCGACTTGAACACCGGGGAGCTGTTTTTT,-,TRBJ2-2,-,TRBV9
CASSPLAGGPSEQFF,TGTGCCAGCAGCCCACTAGCGGGAGGGCCCAGTGAGCAGTTCTTC,many,TRBJ2-1,TRBD2,TRBV9
CASSVGPAGGRETQYF,TGTGCCAGCAGCGTAGGCCCAGCGGGGGGGCGGGAGACCCAGTACTTC,few,TRBJ2-5,TRBD2,TRBV9
CASSKQGGSLPGELFF,TGTGCCAGCAGCAAACAGGGGGGAAGCCTCCCCGGGGAGCTGTTTTTT,-,TRBJ2-2,TRBD1,TRBV9
CASNGLAGSGEQFF,TGTGCCAGCAATGGACTAGCGGGATCGGGTGAGCAGTTCTTC,many,TRBJ2-1,TRBD2,TRBV9
CASSVETQGSGANVLTF,TGTGCCAGCAGCGTAGAAACCCAGGGCTCTGGGGCCAACGTCCTGACTTTC,many,TRBJ2-6,-,TRBV9
CASSVVGYWTEAFF,TGTGCCAGCAGCGTAGTGGGGTATTGGACTGAAGCTTTCTTT,-,TRBJ1-1,-,TRBV9
CASSGSGPADTQYF,TGTGCCAGCAGCGGCTCGGGCCCCGCAGATACGCAGTATTTT,many,TRBJ2-3,-,TRBV9
CASSPDSPNQPQHF,TGTGCCAGCAGCCCTGACAGCCCCAATCAGCCCCAGCATTTT,many,TRBJ1-5,-,TRBV3-1
CASSDPGLAGPGELFF,TGTGCCAGCAGCGACCCGGGACTAGCGGGACCCGGGGAGCTGTTTTTT,many,TRBJ2-2,TRBD2,TRBV9